The rows below give T cell receptor beta chains drawn from one sample of a study of blood T cells in healthy people across ages. MiXCR was run by TCRdb on the 5' RACE reads, yielding one entry per CDR3 protein. The data contain about 1,000,000 distinct CDR3 sequences, more than 35% of them seen just once; the ten biggest clones take up 15% to 20%. Sequencing was performed on blood. These receptor sequences come from a woman aged 60-75 years in good health. Both conserved end residues are part of each CDR3. Fields, in order: CDR3 protein, CDR3 DNA, CDR3 length, clone size, J gene, V gene, D gene. The D gene is left open where the match is weak. The size of a clone is reported for some rows only, either as once, few or many, or as a class for expanded clones.

CATSDPAQGQETQYF TGTGCCACCAGTGATCCGGCACAGGGACAAGAGACCCAGTACTTC 15 NA TRBJ2-5 TRBV24-1 NA
CASSHAGTSNEQFF TGTGCCAGCAGCCATGCCGGGACTAGCAATGAGCAGTTCTTC 14 NA TRBJ2-1 TRBV3-1 TRBD2
CASTGSTGRPLQLEQYF TGTGCCAGCACGGGTTCGACAGGGAGACCATTGCAATTGGAGCAGTACTTC 17 many TRBJ2-7 TRBV2 TRBD1
CASSQPFTGWSEQFF TGTGCCAGCAGCCAACCGTTTACAGGGTGGAGTGAGCAGTTCTTC 15 NA TRBJ2-1 TRBV14 NA
CAISESFQGGYGYTF TGTGCCATCAGTGAGAGTTTTCAGGGGGGCTATGGCTACACCTTC 15 NA TRBJ1-2 TRBV10-3 TRBD1
CAISLGGTSTDTQYF TGTGCCATCAGTTTAGGGGGGACTAGCACAGATACGCAGTATTTT 15 few TRBJ2-3 TRBV10-3 NA
CSARDFRGGQPQHF TGCAGTGCTAGAGATTTCAGGGGGGGTCAGCCCCAGCATTTT 14 NA TRBJ1-5 TRBV20-1 TRBD1
CASSAGTSGSRPYNEQFF TGTGCCAGCAGCGCCGGGACTAGCGGGAGTCGGCCCTACAATGAGCAGTTCTTC 18 NA TRBJ2-1 TRBV7-9 TRBD2
CASSPPDVETQYF TGTGCCAGCTCACCACCGGACGTGGAGACCCAGTACTTC 13 NA TRBJ2-5 TRBV18 NA
CASSPGGQGNEQFF TGCGCCAGCAGCCCAGGGGGACAGGGAAATGAGCAGTTCTTC 14 NA TRBJ2-1 TRBV5-1 TRBD1
CSVYGGVGQNYEQYF TGCAGCGTTTATGGCGGTGTAGGACAGAACTACGAGCAGTACTTC 15 many TRBJ2-7 TRBV29-1 NA
CASSQEDRNKVYF TGTGCCAGCAGCCAAGAAGACCGAAATAAGGTGTATTTT 13 NA TRBJ2-3 TRBV14 NA
CASSVQTGWGSTDTQYF TGTGCCAGCAGTGTACAGACAGGGTGGGGAAGTACAGATACGCAGTATTTT 17 NA TRBJ2-3 TRBV6-1 TRBD1
CASSVELGQHNEQYF TGTGCCAGCAGCGTAGAACTGGGACAGCACAATGAGCAGTACTTC 15 NA TRBJ2-5 TRBV9 TRBD1
CASTIPDGWANVLTF TGTGCCAGCACCATCCCCGACGGCTGGGCCAACGTCCTGACTTTC 15 NA TRBJ2-6 TRBV6-2/TRBV6-3 NA
CASSSGQGRWEQYF TGTGCCAGCAGCTCCGGACAGGGACGGTGGGAGCAGTACTTC 14 NA TRBJ2-7 TRBV27 TRBD1
CASSLLSDRTHLYGYTF TGTGCCAGTAGTCTCCTATCCGACAGGACGCACCTCTATGGCTACACCTTC 17 NA TRBJ1-2 TRBV28 NA
CASSLSGSTSGELFF TGCGCCAGCAGCCTAAGCGGGAGTACGTCCGGGGAGCTGTTTTTT 15 NA TRBJ2-2 TRBV5-1 TRBD2
CASGSLRGTDTQYF TGTGCCAGCGGTAGTCTTAGGGGCACAGATACGCAGTATTTT 14 few TRBJ2-3 TRBV27 NA
CASSAVSSYNSPLHF TGTGCCAGCAGTGCAGTGAGCTCCTATAATTCACCCCTCCACTTT 15 few TRBJ1-6 TRBV25-1 NA
CAISLGQREQYF TGTGCCATCAGCCTGGGACAGCGCGAGCAGTACTTC 12 NA TRBJ2-7 TRBV10-3 TRBD1
CASSSFISNTEAFF TGTGCCAGCAGTTCCTTCATTTCGAACACTGAAGCTTTCTTT 14 NA TRBJ1-1 TRBV27 NA
CASSTITRGGTDTQYF TGTGCCAGCAGCACTATAACCCGAGGGGGCACAGATACGCAGTATTTT 16 few TRBJ2-3 TRBV7-8 NA
CASSDNRRGGTGTQYF TGTGCCAGCAGTGACAACCGGCGGGGCGGGACAGGTACGCAGTATTTT 16 NA TRBJ2-3 TRBV25-1 TRBD1
CSALNRDHRAYEQYF TGCAGTGCGCTAAACCGGGACCACAGGGCCTACGAGCAGTACTTC 15 NA TRBJ2-7 TRBV20-1 NA
CSAEGSTGVNEQFF TGCAGCGCCGAAGGCTCTACGGGGGTCAATGAGCAGTTCTTC 14 few TRBJ2-1 TRBV29-1 NA
CSVEPRGRGTEAFF TGCAGCGTTGAACCCAGGGGCCGGGGCACTGAAGCTTTCTTT 14 NA TRBJ1-1 TRBV29-1 NA
CASSVRGQPNNEQYF TGTGCCAGCAGCGTCCGGGGACAACCTAACAATGAGCAGTACTTC 15 NA TRBJ2-7 TRBV7-2 NA
CASSGSGASSYNEQFF TGTGCCAGCAGTGGGAGCGGGGCCAGCTCCTACAATGAGCAGTTCTTC 16 few TRBJ2-1 TRBV27 TRBD2
CSVAGGAGLETQYF TGCAGCGTCGCCGGGGGAGCAGGGCTGGAGACCCAGTACTTC 14 NA TRBJ2-5 TRBV29-1 NA
CASLAETSGRGEQFF TGTGCCAGTCTCGCGGAGACTAGCGGGAGAGGTGAGCAGTTCTTC 15 NA TRBJ2-1 TRBV27 TRBD2
CASSSRQGVTYEQYF TGTGCCAGCAGCTCACGACAGGGGGTCACCTACGAGCAGTACTTC 15 NA TRBJ2-7 TRBV9 TRBD1
CAWSVGSVNSPLHF TGTGCCTGGAGTGTTGGATCAGTGAATTCACCCCTCCACTTT 14 NA TRBJ1-6 TRBV30 NA
CASGTQAKSSRSSGSYEQYF TGTGCTAGTGGTACTCAAGCCAAATCCTCAAGGTCCTCGGGCTCCTACGAGCAGTACTTC 20 NA TRBJ2-7 TRBV12-5 NA
CSARLGSNQPQHF TGCAGTGCTAGATTGGGCAGCAATCAGCCCCAGCATTTT 13 NA TRBJ1-5 TRBV20-1 NA
CASSFGHQQYF TGTGCCAGCAGCTTCGGCCATCAGCAGTACTTC 11 few TRBJ2-7 TRBV5-6 NA
CSARQGARNEQFF TGCAGTGCCAGACAGGGGGCGAGGAATGAGCAGTTCTTC 13 NA TRBJ2-1 TRBV20-1 TRBD1
CASSVSTNLAYEQYF TGTGCCAGCAGCGTAAGTACGAATCTGGCCTACGAGCAGTACTTC 15 few TRBJ2-7 TRBV9 NA
CASSLRGDNYGYTF TGTGCCAGCAGCCTCAGAGGGGATAACTATGGCTACACCTTC 14 few TRBJ1-2 TRBV9 NA
CARSGANVLTF TGTGCCAGATCCGGGGCCAACGTCCTGACTTTC 11 NA TRBJ2-6 TRBV2 NA
CASSLVGEGTQYF TGTGCCAGCAGCCTTGTCGGGGAGGGGACGCAGTACTTC 13 few TRBJ2-7 TRBV9 TRBD2